Only a few counts were recorded for the clone carrying this T cell receptor (beta chain). Its antigen is as yet unknown. Combining a sample-barcoded 5' primer with a J-beta primer mix, a second PCR ran for about 7 to 11 cycles. A tag from a template-switch adaptor with 12 random nucleotides marked each cDNA molecule. TCRdb itself ran the 5' RACE reads through MiXCR, one entry per CDR3 protein. The data show under 2 million distinct CDR3 sequences, roughly a third seen once. This specimen belongs to a study of blood T cells in healthy people across ages. Study-level points and caveats: Whereas aged donors had fewer naive CD4+ cells, long-lived donors had more of them and higher diversity.

Every donor gave approximately 10 milliliters of peripheral blood. The length of the CDR3 is 14 residues. Germline V gives CDR1 SGHRS, CDR2 YFSETQ. Trimming took 4 bases from V and 4 from J, leaving 14 bases between them. The receptor was isolated from a woman between 25 and 40 years old in good health. V is TRBV5-1 and J is TRBJ1-2; D might be TRBD1 (6 bases). Sequenced sample: blood. The CDR3 bases are TGCGCCAGCAGCCCTTCAGGGGTAGGCTATGGCTACACCTTC. Its protein product is CASSPSGVGYGYTF. The entire variable domain, with the rest obtained from reference TRBV5-1 and TRBJ1-2, is as follows: KAGVTQTPRYLIKTRGQQVTLSCSPISGHRSVSWYQQTPGQGLQFLFEYFSETQRNKGNFPGRFSGRQFSNSRSEMNVSTLELGDSALYLCASSPSGVGYGYTFGSGTRLTVV.